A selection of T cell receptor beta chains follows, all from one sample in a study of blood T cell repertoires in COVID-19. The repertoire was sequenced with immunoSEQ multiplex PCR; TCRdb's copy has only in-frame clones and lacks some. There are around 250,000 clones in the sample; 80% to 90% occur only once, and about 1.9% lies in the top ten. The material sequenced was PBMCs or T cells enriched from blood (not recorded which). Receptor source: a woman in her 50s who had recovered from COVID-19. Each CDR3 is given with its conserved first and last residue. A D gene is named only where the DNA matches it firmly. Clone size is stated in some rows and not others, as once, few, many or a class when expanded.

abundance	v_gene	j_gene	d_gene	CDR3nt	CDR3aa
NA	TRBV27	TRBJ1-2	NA	TGTGCCAGCAGTTTCTATCGGGGGACGGGCTATGGCTACACCTTC	CASSFYRGTGYGYTF
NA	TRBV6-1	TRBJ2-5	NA	TGTGCCAGCAGTGAAATTTTTCCAACGGGTTACCAAGAGACCCAGTACTTC	CASSEIFPTGYQETQYF
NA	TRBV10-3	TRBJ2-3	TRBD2	TGTGCCACGTCAGGGCGGGAGCGCGCCACAGATACGCAGTATTTT	CATSGRERATDTQYF
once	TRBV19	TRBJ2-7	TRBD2	TGTGCCAGTAGCCCTAGGACTAGCGGGAGACCTACGAAGCAGTACTTC	CASSPRTSGRPTKQYF
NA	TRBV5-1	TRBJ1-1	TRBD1	TGCGCCAGCAGCTTGACGACAGGGTTATACACTGAAGCTTTCTTT	CASSLTTGLYTEAFF
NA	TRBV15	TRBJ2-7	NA	TGTGCCACCAGCAGAGATGGGGCCGAAACCTTACCCTACGAGCAGTACTTC	CATSRDGAETLPYEQYF
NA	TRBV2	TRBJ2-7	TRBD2	TGTGCCAGCACGCTAGCGGGAGGGGAGCAGTACTTC	CASTLAGGEQYF
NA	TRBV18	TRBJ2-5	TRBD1	TGTGCCAGCTCAGAGGACAGGGTCCAAGAGACCCAGTACTTC	CASSEDRVQETQYF
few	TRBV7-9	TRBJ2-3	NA	TGTGCCAGCAGCCCCAAGATGCGGATCACAGATACGCAGTATTTT	CASSPKMRITDTQYF
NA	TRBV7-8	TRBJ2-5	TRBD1	TGTGCCAGCAGCTCCACTCGGGACAGGGGGATCCAAGAGACCCAGTACTTC	CASSSTRDRGIQETQYF
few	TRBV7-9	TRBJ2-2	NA	TGTGCCAGCAGCTTACTCCGCGGGCCCACCGGGGAGCTGTTTTTT	CASSLLRGPTGELFF
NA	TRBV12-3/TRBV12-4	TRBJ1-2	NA	TGTGCCAGCAGTTTGGGGGGTAGCTATGGCTACACCTTC	CASSLGGSYGYTF
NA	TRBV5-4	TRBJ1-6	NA	TGTGCCAGCACTATGGGGGGGGAAGGGTCACCCCTCCACTTT	CASTMGGEGSPLHF
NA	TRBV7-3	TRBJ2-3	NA	TGTGCCAGCAGCTTAACGGGGGGTAGTTGGGCAGATACGCAGTATTTT	CASSLTGGSWADTQYF
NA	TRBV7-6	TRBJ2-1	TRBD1	TGTGCCAGCAGCTTAGAGGACAGGGGGCGCGGGAAGTTCTTC	CASSLEDRGRGKFF
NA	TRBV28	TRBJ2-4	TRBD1	TGTGCCAGCAGTCCTCCGGGACAGATTGCCAAAAACATTCAGTACTTC	CASSPPGQIAKNIQYF
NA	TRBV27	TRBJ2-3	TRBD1	TGTGCCAGCAGTCCCTGGGACAGCCCGAGCACAGATACGCAGTATTTT	CASSPWDSPSTDTQYF
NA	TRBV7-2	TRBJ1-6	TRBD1	TGTGCCAGCAGCTTAACGGACAGGGGACCCCTCCACTTT	CASSLTDRGPLHF
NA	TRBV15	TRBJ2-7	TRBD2	TGTGCCACCAGCAGAGATCGGGCGGCTAGCGGAGCCTACGAGCAGTACTTC	CATSRDRAASGAYEQYF
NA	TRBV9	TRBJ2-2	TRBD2	TGTGCCAGCAGCGTAGGCTTATTAAGGGGCGGGAGCACCGGGGAGCTGTTTTTT	CASSVGLLRGGSTGELFF
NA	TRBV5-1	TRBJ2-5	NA	TGCGCCAGCAGCTCAGGGAACGGAGAGACCCAGTACTTC	CASSSGNGETQYF
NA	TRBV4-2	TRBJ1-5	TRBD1	TGTGCCAGCAGCCAAGAAGGGGGCTGGCGGAATCAGCCCCAGCATTTT	CASSQEGGWRNQPQHF
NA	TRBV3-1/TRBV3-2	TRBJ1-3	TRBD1	TGTGCCAGCAGGGAAGGGTGGGGACAGTCTGGAAACACCATATATTTT	CASREGWGQSGNTIYF
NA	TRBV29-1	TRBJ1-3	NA	TGCAGCGTTGTTAAGGATAGCCCAATCTCTGGAAACACCATATATTTT	CSVVKDSPISGNTIYF
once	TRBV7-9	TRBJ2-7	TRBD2	TGTGCCAGCAGCTCCAGGACTAGCGGGAGCTACGAGCAGTACTTC	CASSSRTSGSYEQYF
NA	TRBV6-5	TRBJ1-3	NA	TGTGCCAGCAGTTATTTCGCGGCAGACTCTGGAAACACCATATATTTT	CASSYFAADSGNTIYF
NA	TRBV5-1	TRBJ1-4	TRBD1	TGCGCCAGCAGCTCTGGGACAGGGGGCGAAAAACTGTTTTTT	CASSSGTGGEKLFF
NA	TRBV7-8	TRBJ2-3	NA	TGTGCCAGCAGCTTAGTTGGTGGCGGGTCGGATACGCAGTATTTT	CASSLVGGGSDTQYF
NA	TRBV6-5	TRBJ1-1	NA	TGTGCCAGCAGCTCCCCAACAGCTAACACTGAAGCTTTCTTT	CASSSPTANTEAFF
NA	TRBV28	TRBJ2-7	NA	TGTGCCAGCAAGCGTCAGGGTTACGAGCAGTACTTC	CASKRQGYEQYF
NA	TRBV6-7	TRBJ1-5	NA	TGTGCCAGCAGTTTGCAGGGAGGGAATCAGCCCCAGCATTTT	CASSLQGGNQPQHF
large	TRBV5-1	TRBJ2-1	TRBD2	TGCGCCAGCAGCTTAATAGCGGGAGAAAATGAGCAGTTCTTC	CASSLIAGENEQFF
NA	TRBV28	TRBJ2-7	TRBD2	TGTGCCAGCAGTCCGTTCCTAGCGGGGAGCTACGAGCAGTACTTC	CASSPFLAGSYEQYF
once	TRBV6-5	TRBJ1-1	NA	TGTGCCAGCAGCTTCAAGGACAGAGAAGAAGCTTTCTTT	CASSFKDREEAFF
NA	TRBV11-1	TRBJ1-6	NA	TGTGCCAGCAGCCAGGGGCCGAATTCACCCCTCCACTTT	CASSQGPNSPLHF
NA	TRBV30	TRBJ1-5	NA	TGTGCCTGGAGTACGGCAGGGGGCAATCAGCCCCAGCATTTT	CAWSTAGGNQPQHF
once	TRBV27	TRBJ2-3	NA	TGTGCCAGCAGTTTTTCCCGGAGGGGTGGTAGCCCAGATACGCAGTATTTT	CASSFSRRGGSPDTQYF
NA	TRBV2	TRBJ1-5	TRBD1	TGTGCCAGCAGTGAAGCGCTTCTCGGAGACTTCGGACAGGGAAAAAATCAGCCCCAGCATTTT	CASSEALLGDFGQGKNQPQHF
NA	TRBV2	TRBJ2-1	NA	TGTGCCAGCAAATGGGGCGACTACAATGAGCAGTTCTTC	CASKWGDYNEQFF
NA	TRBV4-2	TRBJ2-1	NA	TGTGCCAGCAGCCAGGTCCCTAGCGAGTACAATGAGCAGTTCTTC	CASSQVPSEYNEQFF
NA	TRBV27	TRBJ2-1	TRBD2	TGTGCCAGCAGTGAATTCGGACTAGCGTACAGCTCCTACAATGAGCAGTTCTTC	CASSEFGLAYSSYNEQFF
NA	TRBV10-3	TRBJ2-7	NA	TGTGCCATCAGTGACAATTGGGGGCGGACCTCCTACGAGCAGTACTTC	CAISDNWGRTSYEQYF